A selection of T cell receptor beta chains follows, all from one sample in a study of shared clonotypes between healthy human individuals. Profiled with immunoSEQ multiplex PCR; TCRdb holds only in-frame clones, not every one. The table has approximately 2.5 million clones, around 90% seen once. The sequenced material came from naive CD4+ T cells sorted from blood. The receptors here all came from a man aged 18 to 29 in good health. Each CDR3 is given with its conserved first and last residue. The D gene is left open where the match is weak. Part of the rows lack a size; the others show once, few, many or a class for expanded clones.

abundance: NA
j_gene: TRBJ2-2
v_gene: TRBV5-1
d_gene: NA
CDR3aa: CASSLESGELFF
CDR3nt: TGCGCCAGCAGCTTGGAGTCCGGGGAGCTGTTTTTT

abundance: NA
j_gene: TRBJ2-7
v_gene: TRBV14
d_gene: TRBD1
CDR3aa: CASSQKGAGGYEQYF
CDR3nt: TGTGCCAGCAGCCAAAAAGGGGCAGGGGGATACGAGCAGTACTTC

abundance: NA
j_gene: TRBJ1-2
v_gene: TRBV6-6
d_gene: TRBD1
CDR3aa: CASKRTGADGYTF
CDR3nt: TGTGCCAGCAAAAGGACAGGGGCGGATGGCTACACCTTC

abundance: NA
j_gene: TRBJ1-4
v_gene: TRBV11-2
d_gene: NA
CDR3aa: CASSSGPTNEKLFF
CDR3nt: TGTGCCAGCAGCTCCGGCCCAACTAATGAAAAACTGTTTTTT

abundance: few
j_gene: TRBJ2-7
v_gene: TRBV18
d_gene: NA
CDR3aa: CASTTGNSYEQYF
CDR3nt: TGTGCCAGCACAACAGGGAATTCCTACGAGCAGTACTTC

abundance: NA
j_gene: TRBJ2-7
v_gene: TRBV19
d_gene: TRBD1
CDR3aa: CASSILPGQGLVIYEQYF
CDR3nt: TGTGCCAGTAGTATTCTTCCAGGACAGGGGCTTGTTATCTACGAGCAGTACTTC

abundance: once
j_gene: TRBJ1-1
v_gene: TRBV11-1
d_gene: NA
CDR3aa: CASRGVWGGTEAFF
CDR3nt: TGTGCCAGCAGGGGGGTTTGGGGCGGCACTGAAGCTTTCTTT

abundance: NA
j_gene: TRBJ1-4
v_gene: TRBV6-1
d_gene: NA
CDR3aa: CASSALGATNEKLFF
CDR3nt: TGTGCCAGCAGTGCCTTGGGGGCGACTAATGAAAAACTGTTTTTT

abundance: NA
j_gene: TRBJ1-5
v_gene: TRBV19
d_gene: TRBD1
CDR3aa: CASSTGQGAYQPQHF
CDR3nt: TGTGCCAGTAGTACCGGACAGGGGGCTTATCAGCCCCAGCATTTT

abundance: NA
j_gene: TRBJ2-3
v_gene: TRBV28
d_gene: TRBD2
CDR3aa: CASCPGGLGDTQYF
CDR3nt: TGTGCCAGCTGTCCGGGGGGGTTGGGAGATACGCAGTATTTT

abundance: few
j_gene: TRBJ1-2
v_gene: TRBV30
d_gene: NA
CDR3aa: CAWIPQGGYGYTF
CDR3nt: TGTGCCTGGATCCCGCAGGGTGGCTATGGCTACACCTTC

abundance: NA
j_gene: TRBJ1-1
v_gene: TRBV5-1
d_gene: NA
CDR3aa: CASSEQGNTEAFF
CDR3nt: TGCGCCAGCAGCGAACAGGGGAACACTGAAGCTTTCTTT

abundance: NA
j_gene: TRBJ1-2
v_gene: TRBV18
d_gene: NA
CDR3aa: CASSPTTGNYGYTF
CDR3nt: TGTGCCAGCTCACCTACAACAGGGAACTATGGCTACACCTTC

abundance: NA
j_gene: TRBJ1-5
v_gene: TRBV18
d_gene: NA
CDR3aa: CASSQQVNSNQPQHF
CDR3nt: TGTGCCAGCTCCCAACAGGTGAATAGCAATCAGCCCCAGCATTTT

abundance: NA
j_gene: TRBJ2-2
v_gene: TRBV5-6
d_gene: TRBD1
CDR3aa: CASSSDRGRLNTGELFF
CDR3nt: TGTGCCAGCAGCTCCGACAGGGGCCGCTTGAACACCGGGGAGCTGTTTTTT

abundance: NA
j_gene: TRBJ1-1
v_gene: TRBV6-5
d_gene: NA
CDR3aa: CASTQHEVNTEAFF
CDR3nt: TGTGCCAGCACCCAACACGAAGTGAACACTGAAGCTTTCTTT

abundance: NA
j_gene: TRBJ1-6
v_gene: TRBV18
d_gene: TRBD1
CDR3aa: CASTGGAYNSPLHF
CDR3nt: TGTGCCAGCACAGGGGGCGCCTATAATTCACCCCTCCACTTT

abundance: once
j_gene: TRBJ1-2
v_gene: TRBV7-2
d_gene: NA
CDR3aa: CASSPDRFLGYTF
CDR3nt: TGTGCCAGCAGCCCGGACCGGTTTCTCGGCTACACCTTC

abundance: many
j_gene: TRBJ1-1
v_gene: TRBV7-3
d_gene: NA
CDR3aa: CASSLQENTEAFF
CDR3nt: TGTGCCAGCAGCTTACAGGAGAACACTGAAGCTTTCTTT

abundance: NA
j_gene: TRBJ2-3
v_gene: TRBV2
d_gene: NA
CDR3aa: CASARPGSTDTQYF
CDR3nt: TGTGCCAGCGCACGGCCGGGGAGCACAGATACGCAGTATTTT

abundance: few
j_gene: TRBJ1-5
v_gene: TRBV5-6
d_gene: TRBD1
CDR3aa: CASSLDRGRQPQHF
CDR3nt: TGTGCCAGCAGCCTAGACAGGGGGCGGCAGCCCCAGCATTTT

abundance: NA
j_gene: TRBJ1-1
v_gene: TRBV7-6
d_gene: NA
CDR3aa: CASSLGLGGNTEAFF
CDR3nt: TGTGCCAGCAGCTTAGGACTGGGGGGTAACACTGAAGCTTTCTTT

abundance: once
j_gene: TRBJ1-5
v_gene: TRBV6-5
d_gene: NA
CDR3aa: CASSYAGKNQPQHF
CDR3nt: TGTGCCAGCAGTTACGCAGGGAAGAATCAGCCCCAGCATTTT

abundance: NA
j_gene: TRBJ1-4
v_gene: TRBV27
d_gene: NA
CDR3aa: CASSLNRPATNEKLFF
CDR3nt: TGTGCCAGCAGTTTGAACAGGCCCGCAACTAATGAAAAACTGTTTTTT

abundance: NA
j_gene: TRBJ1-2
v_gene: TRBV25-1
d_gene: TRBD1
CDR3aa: CASSDAAETGGYGYTF
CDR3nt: TGTGCCAGCAGTGACGCCGCGGAAACAGGGGGTTATGGCTACACCTTC

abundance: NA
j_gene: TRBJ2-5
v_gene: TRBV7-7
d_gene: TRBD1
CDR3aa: CASTNRGETQYF
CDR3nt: TGTGCTAGCACCAACAGGGGAGAGACCCAGTACTTC

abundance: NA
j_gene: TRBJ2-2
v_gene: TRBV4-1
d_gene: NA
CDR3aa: CASSRHGELFF
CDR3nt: TGCGCCAGCAGCCGTCACGGGGAGCTGTTTTTT

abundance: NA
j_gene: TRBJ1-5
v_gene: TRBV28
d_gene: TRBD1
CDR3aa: CASSSGTGIQPQHF
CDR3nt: TGTGCCAGCAGTTCCGGGACAGGGATTCAGCCCCAGCATTTT

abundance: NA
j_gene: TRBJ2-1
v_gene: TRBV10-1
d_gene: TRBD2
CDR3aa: CASSYSGGAGEQFF
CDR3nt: TGCGCCAGCAGTTACAGCGGGGGGGCTGGTGAGCAGTTCTTC

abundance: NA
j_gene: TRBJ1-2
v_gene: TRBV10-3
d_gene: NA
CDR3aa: CAISESTRDGAYGYTF
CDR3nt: TGTGCCATCAGTGAGTCGACTCGGGACGGGGCCTATGGCTACACCTTC

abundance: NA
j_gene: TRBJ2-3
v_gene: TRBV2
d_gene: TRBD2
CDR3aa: CASRGGLADFGDTQYF
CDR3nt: TGTGCCAGCAGGGGAGGACTAGCGGACTTCGGGGATACGCAGTATTTT

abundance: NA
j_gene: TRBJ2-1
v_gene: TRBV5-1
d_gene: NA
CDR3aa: CASSLMTNNEQFF
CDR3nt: TGCGCCAGCAGCTTGATGACAAACAATGAGCAGTTCTTC

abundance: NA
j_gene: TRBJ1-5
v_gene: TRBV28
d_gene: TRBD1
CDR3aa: CASSSPGTGLGPQHF
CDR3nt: TGTGCCAGCAGTTCCCCCGGGACAGGCCTGGGGCCCCAGCATTTT

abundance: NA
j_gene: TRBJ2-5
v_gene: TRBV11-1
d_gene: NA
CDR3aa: CASSVGRTDQETQYF
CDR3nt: TGTGCCAGCAGCGTAGGACGGACAGACCAAGAGACCCAGTACTTC

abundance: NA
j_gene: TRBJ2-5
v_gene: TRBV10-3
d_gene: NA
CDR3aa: CAISRDSNQETQYF
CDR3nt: TGTGCCATCTCCCGAGACTCGAACCAAGAGACCCAGTACTTC

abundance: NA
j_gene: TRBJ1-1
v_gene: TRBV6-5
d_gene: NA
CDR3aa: CASSQQRNTEAFF
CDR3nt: TGTGCCAGCAGTCAGCAGAGGAACACTGAAGCTTTCTTT

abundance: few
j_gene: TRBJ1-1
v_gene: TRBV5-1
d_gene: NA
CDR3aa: CASSNWDTSNTEAFF
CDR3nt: TGCGCCAGCAGCAACTGGGACACCTCCAACACTGAAGCTTTCTTT

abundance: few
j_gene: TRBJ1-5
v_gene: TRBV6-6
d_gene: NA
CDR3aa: CASSYQTRGNQPQHF
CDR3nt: TGTGCCAGCAGTTACCAGACGAGAGGCAATCAGCCCCAGCATTTT

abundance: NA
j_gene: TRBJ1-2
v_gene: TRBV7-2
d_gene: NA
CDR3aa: CASSLDAGQNYGYTF
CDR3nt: TGTGCCAGCAGCTTAGATGCCGGACAGAACTATGGCTACACCTTC

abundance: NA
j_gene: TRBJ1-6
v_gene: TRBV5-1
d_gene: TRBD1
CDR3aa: CASSWGTGTNSPLHF
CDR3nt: TGCGCCAGCAGCTGGGGGACAGGGACGAATTCACCCCTCCACTTT

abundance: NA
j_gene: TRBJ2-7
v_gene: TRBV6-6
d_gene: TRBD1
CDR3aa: CASTDLPRQGNEQYF
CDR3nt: TGTGCCAGCACCGACTTACCTAGACAGGGGAACGAGCAGTACTTC

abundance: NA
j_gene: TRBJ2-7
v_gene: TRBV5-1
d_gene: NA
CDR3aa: CASSFVSHEQYF
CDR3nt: TGCGCCAGCAGTTTTGTATCCCACGAGCAGTACTTC

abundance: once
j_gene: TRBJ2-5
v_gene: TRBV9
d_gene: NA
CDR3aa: CASSVEPLGGTQYF
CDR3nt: TGTGCCAGCAGCGTAGAGCCCTTGGGCGGGACCCAGTACTTC

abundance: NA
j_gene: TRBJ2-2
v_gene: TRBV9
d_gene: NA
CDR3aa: CASSVGPTRGYGPGELFF
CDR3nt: TGTGCCAGCAGCGTAGGGCCAACTCGGGGGTACGGCCCCGGGGAGCTGTTTTTT

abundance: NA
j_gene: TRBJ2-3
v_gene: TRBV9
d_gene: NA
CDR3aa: CASSAGTLGTDTQYF
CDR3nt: TGTGCCAGCAGCGCCGGGACACTCGGCACAGATACGCAGTATTTT

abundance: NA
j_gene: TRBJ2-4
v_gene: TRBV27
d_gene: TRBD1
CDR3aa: CASSPDRVKNIQYF
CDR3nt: TGTGCCAGCAGCCCGGACAGGGTAAAAAACATTCAGTACTTC

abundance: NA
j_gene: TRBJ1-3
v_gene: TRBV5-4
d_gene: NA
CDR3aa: CASSVQSIGNTIYF
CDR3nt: TGTGCCAGCAGCGTACAGTCTATTGGAAACACCATATATTTT

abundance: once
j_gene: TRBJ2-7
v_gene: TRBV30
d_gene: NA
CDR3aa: CALMRGAFEQYF
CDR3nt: TGTGCCTTAATGAGGGGGGCCTTCGAGCAGTACTTC

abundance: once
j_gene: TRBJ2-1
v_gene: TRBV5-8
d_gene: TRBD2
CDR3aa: CASSRPDKISGRDTYNEQFF
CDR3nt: TGTGCCAGCAGCCGCCCAGATAAGATTAGCGGGAGAGACACCTACAATGAGCAGTTCTTC

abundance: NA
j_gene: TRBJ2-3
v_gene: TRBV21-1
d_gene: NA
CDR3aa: CASISTPRTDTQYF
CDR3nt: TGTGCCAGCATCTCCACCCCGAGAACAGATACGCAGTATTTT

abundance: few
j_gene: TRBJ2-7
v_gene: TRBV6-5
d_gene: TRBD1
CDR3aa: CASRPGQKLYEQYF
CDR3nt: TGTGCCAGCAGGCCGGGACAGAAACTTTACGAGCAGTACTTC